This is a list of T cell receptor beta chains from one sample in a study of cytomegalovirus exposure and HLA in healthy donors. Libraries were prepared by immunoSEQ multiplex PCR; TCRdb keeps only in-frame clonotypes and omits some of them. This table holds 130,000 to 150,000 clones, 65% to 80% found once. Sequencing input: PBMCs. The receptors originated from a woman in her forties or fifties in good health and CMV-seropositive. Each CDR3 is given with its conserved first and last residue. Expanded clones are given a class, and other clones once, few, many or no size at all.

clone size: .; J gene: TRBJ1-2; V gene: TRBV5-1; CDR3 protein: CASSPDRVDGYTF
clone size: .; J gene: TRBJ2-1; V gene: TRBV7-2; CDR3 protein: CASSPVGQGYNEQFF
clone size: .; J gene: TRBJ2-7; V gene: TRBV6-1; CDR3 protein: CASSEDGQVYEQYF
clone size: .; J gene: TRBJ1-2; V gene: TRBV12-5; CDR3 protein: CASGLVSTGNYGYTF
clone size: .; J gene: TRBJ2-5; V gene: TRBV4-1; CDR3 protein: CASSQGTTNYQETQYF
clone size: .; J gene: TRBJ1-4; V gene: TRBV18; CDR3 protein: CASSPLSGSGNEKLFF
clone size: .; J gene: TRBJ2-1; V gene: TRBV5-1; CDR3 protein: CASSLRTSGGNEQFF
clone size: .; J gene: TRBJ2-7; V gene: TRBV2; CDR3 protein: CASRLLGQGNDEQYF
clone size: .; J gene: TRBJ2-5; V gene: TRBV2; CDR3 protein: CASSEFPLAGETQYF
clone size: few; J gene: TRBJ2-7; V gene: TRBV28; CDR3 protein: CASSSLPGEQYF
clone size: .; J gene: TRBJ1-2; V gene: TRBV4-1; CDR3 protein: CASSQVVTVRSGYTF
clone size: .; J gene: TRBJ2-5; V gene: TRBV5-1; CDR3 protein: CASSLWTSASNGETQYF
clone size: .; J gene: TRBJ2-2; V gene: TRBV27; CDR3 protein: CASSKRNTGELFF
clone size: .; J gene: TRBJ1-1; V gene: TRBV7-9; CDR3 protein: CASSSGEQTFF
clone size: .; J gene: TRBJ1-2; V gene: TRBV5-4; CDR3 protein: CASSQLHTEPYGYTF
clone size: .; J gene: TRBJ2-7; V gene: TRBV9; CDR3 protein: CASSVVDRGLGEQYF